This TCR beta chain was documented in a study of Ad26.COV2.S vaccination and SARS-CoV-2 variants (dated by TCRdb to the early 2020s). The study in broad terms: Donors in the vaccine arm were drawn from COV1001, a phase I-IIa trial of Ad26.COV2.S in healthy adults that was multicentre, randomized, double-blind and placebo-controlled. Ad26.COV2.S was given intramuscularly at 5x10^10 or 1x10^11 viral particles, as a single shot or as two shots 56 days apart. TCRbeta repertoire sequencing was used to assess the specificity and breadth of SARS-CoV-2-reactive T cell receptors after Ad26.COV2.S vaccination. The TCR-sequenced set comprised approximately 32 samples: some 20 Ad26.COV2.S vaccine recipients, 5 placebo recipients and 8 SARS-CoV-2 convalescent individuals. Participants in the trial were split at random into five groups of five each, receiving low-dose or high-dose Ad26.COV2.S once or twice, or else placebo on both occasions. Investigators did not know the trial group allocation while performing experiments and assessing outcomes.

In the paper's terms, the treatment or condition label means: 15 to 20 received Ad26.COV2.S at low or high dose, single or two shots; about five received placebo; per-sample allocation not given. For vaccine and placebo recipients, the sequenced repertoires came from samples collected on day 63 after the first injection. In Cohort 1b, 25 adults aged 18-55 years were enrolled at a single site in Boston, USA, between 29 July and 7 August 2020. Ad26.COV2.S was a replication-incompetent adenovirus type 26 vector expressing a prefusion-stabilized SARS-CoV-2 spike protein from the original Wuhan strain. General findings and caveats noted by the study authors: Vaccine and placebo recipients had comparable non-spike TCR breadth, which fits with the vaccine containing only spike. Ad26.COV2.S recipients had higher spike-specific TCR breadth than placebo recipients (P = 0.0014). It was noted by the authors that total T cell responses may have been underestimated by the TCR breadth and depth analyses. Comparing responses between vaccine doses or regimens was not something the study was powered to do. After vaccination, substantial breadth of spike-specific CD8+ and CD4+ T cell responses was reported.

TCRbeta CDR3 regions were sequenced with the immunoSEQ Assay. After extraction, genomic DNA underwent amplification by bias-controlled multiplex PCR, followed by high-throughput sequencing. The study's processing was this. Collapsing and filtering of sequences were performed to quantify the absolute abundance of each unique TCRbeta CDR3 region. T cell fraction was estimated by normalization of TCRbeta template counts to usable DNA, with usable DNA being measured through amplification of reference genes present in all nucleated cells. Repertoire TCRs were annotated as SARS-CoV-2-specific by exact matching of V gene, CDR3 amino acid sequence and J gene to a known reactive TCR set. The reference SARS-CoV-2 TCR set came from MIRA and was filtered for enrichment in COVID-19-positive ImmuneCODE repertoires, removing public or cross-reactive TCRs. Using the MIRA antigens, annotated TCRs were further analysed by specific ORF or by position within an ORF. Breadth was defined as the number of annotated unique rearrangements divided by the total number of unique productive rearrangements, and depth was defined as the summed frequency of the annotated unique rearrangements. TCR breadth was compared between groups using two-sided Wilcoxon rank-sum tests. The table comes from immuneACCESS by way of TCRdb, which keeps in-frame sequences with V and J called. Part of the clones is missing from these tables; in studies checked, under half for an unresolved V gene and the rest for unknown reasons. V and J calls and clone size come straight from that table; D and trimming were deduced from the DNA. The sample has 300,000 to 350,000 clones on record, around 90% of them singletons. Clones ranked in the top ten supply around 5.5% of the sample.

Per the germline V gene (reference sequence), SEHNR is the CDR1 and FQNEAQ is the CDR2. After removal of 3 bases from V and 4 bases from J, the junction retains 5 bases not matched to a gene. The cysteine opens and the phenylalanine closes a CDR3 of 14 amino acids. Solely the CDR3 DNA is kept, with 42 bases framed from the first base. Notes on this clone: Its specific antigen is unknown. No much larger clone is present one base from it, and per-base qualities are unavailable.

The TCR originated in a person aged 18-65 years who received the Ad26.COV2.S COVID-19 vaccine or a placebo. The specimen comprised peripheral blood, sampled in a trial of Ad26.COV2.S vaccine versus placebo. The sequence is built from TRBV7-9 and TRBJ1-2; 7 of the junction bases match TRBD1. The nucleotides read TGTGCCAGCAGCTTGACACAGGGGAGCTATGGCTACACCTTC. Its amino acids are CASSLTQGSYGYTF.